These 23 T cell receptor beta chains share one sample of origin, sequenced in a study of T-cell reconstitution after alpha-beta-depleted transplantation in children (dated by TCRdb to 2016 to 2017). This specimen's treatment or condition label, per the study, means: allogeneic hematopoietic cell transplantation with graft depleted of TCRalphabeta T cells and CD19 B cells. The library was built by means of PCR. The run used an Illumina HiSeq 2500. Molecular barcoding was employed in the preparation of TCR libraries, with unique molecular identifiers being used to normalize TCRbeta repertoire quantification. TCRdb reanalyzed the raw reads on its own, using fastp at Q25 for trimming and MiXCR for clone calling, and kept in-frame beta chains. Rows are unified per CDR3 protein, each entry keeping the most common DNA and genes. A total of roughly 310,000 distinct CDR3 sequences appear in this sample, approximately 23% of them only once. About a tenth of the sample is taken by the ten largest.

This sample comprised PBMCs, mostly from graft donor cells, obtained 180 days after TCRalphabeta/CD19-depleted stem cell transplant. The receptors were gathered from a male patient aged 10 to 17 who had a stem cell transplant for acute lymphoblastic leukemia, so the T cells may come from the graft donor.

For the CDR3, the DNA is TGTGCCAGCACCACAACGGGGGGGGCGAGGACCGCTGAAGCTTTCTTT. Protein sequence: CASTTTGGARTAEAFF. The chain has TRBV6-1 and TRBJ1-1; tentative D call: TRBD1 (6 bases). CDR3 size: 16 residues. Germline V gene sequence: CDR1 MNHNS, CDR2 SASEGT. Trimming removed 7 bases at V and 6 bases at J, with 24 bases between.

The chain is built from TRBV5-1 and TRBJ2-7, with TRBD2 matching over 14 bases. Germline V gene lookup returns CDR1 SGHRS and CDR2 YFSETQ. This CDR3 has 18 residues. V shed 0 bases and J 3 bases; nucleotides not matched to a gene: 8. Here the CDR3 reads CASSLGGLAGVRSYEQYF. DNA for the CDR3: TGCGCCAGCAGCTTGGGGGGACTAGCGGGAGTTAGAAGCTACGAGCAGTACTTC.

The chain is built from TRBV3-1 and TRBJ2-1, with no clear D. CDR3 size: 15 residues. The germline V gene has CDR1 LGHDT and CDR2 YNNKEL (reference sequence). Trimming removed 1 base at V and 1 base at J, with 8 bases between. CDR3 in amino acids: CASSQGSWSYNEQFF. DNA of the CDR3: TGTGCCAGCAGCCAAGGTAGCTGGTCCTACAATGAGCAGTTCTTC.

The genes are TRBV2 and TRBJ2-4, with 10 positions matching TRBD1. The V gene's germline CDR1 is SNHLY and CDR2 FYNNEI. This CDR3 contains 17 residues. Trimming at V came to 5 bases and at J to 0 bases, leaving 7 bases not matched to a gene. In DNA, the CDR3 is TGTGCCAGCAGTCCCGGGACAGGGGCCGGAGCCAAAAACATTCAGTACTTC. It codes for CASSPGTGAGAKNIQYF. Looking up the rest from reference TRBV2 and TRBJ2-4 gives the full variable domain: EPEVTQTPSHQVTQMGQEVILRCVPISNHLYFYWYRQILGQKVEFLVSFYNNEISEKSEIFDDQFSVERPDGSNFTLKIRSTKLEDSAMYFCASSPGTGAGAKNIQYFGAGTRLSVL.

The sample holds a few counts of this clonotype. The genes are TRBV2 and TRBJ2-7; D gene unclear. The CDR3 is 13 residues long. V lost 5 bases and J 2 bases, leaving 10 bases between the germline ends. The germline V gene has CDR1 SNHLY and CDR2 FYNNEI. The CDR3 loop is CASSTVSPYEQYF. The CDR3 region has the DNA TGTGCCAGCAGTACAGTATCGCCCTACGAGCAGTACTTC. The full variable domain, completed using reference TRBV2 and TRBJ2-7, is EPEVTQTPSHQVTQMGQEVILRCVPISNHLYFYWYRQILGQKVEFLVSFYNNEISEKSEIFDDQFSVERPDGSNFTLKIRSTKLEDSAMYFCASSTVSPYEQYFGPGTRLTVT.

The chain employs TRBV5-1 and TRBJ2-7, with a tentative D call TRBD2 (6 bases). Germline V gene lookup returns CDR1 SGHRS and CDR2 YFSETQ. V was clipped by 2 bases and J by 6 bases, with 18 bases between them. The CDR3 has 15 residues. This CDR3 is CASSFQGPSAGEQYF. The CDR3 DNA follows: TGCGCCAGCAGCTTCCAGGGCCCTAGCGCTGGCGAGCAGTACTTC.

This chain links TRBV27 with TRBJ1-5; tentative D call: TRBD1 (5 bases). Trimming left V 5 bases short and J 5 bases short, with 16 bases between. This CDR3 spans 15 amino acids. The germline V gene has CDR1 MNHEY and CDR2 SMNVEV (reference sequence). CDR3 nucleotides: TGTGCCAGCAGTACTTACAGGTTCCACCATCAGCCCCAGCATTTT. This codes for CASSTYRFHHQPQHF.

The CDR3 sequence is CASSEYPWTGGEGYTF. The CDR3 DNA is TGTGCCAGCAGTGAATATCCCTGGACAGGGGGCGAGGGCTACACCTTC. The chain combines TRBV25-1 with TRBJ1-2; 11 bases align to TRBD1. The CDR3 is 16 amino acids. From germline, CDR1 is MGHDK and CDR2 SYGVNS. The ends lost 0 bases at V and 8 bases at J; junction bases unmatched: 8.

This clonotype was counted many times. The J gene is TRBJ2-5, the V gene TRBV5-1, with 7 bases matching TRBD1. After removal of 2 bases from V and 2 bases from J, the junction contained 15 bases not matched to a gene. From germline, CDR1 is SGHRS and CDR2 YFSETQ. This CDR3 is 18 amino acids long. CDR3 DNA: TGCGCCAGCAGCTTAGGACCTGTGCCGGGACAGTCTCAAGAGACCCAGTACTTC. Translation: CASSLGPVPGQSQETQYF.

The CDR3 DNA follows: TGTGCCAGCAGGGATCTGGGGGTTAACTATGGCTACACCTTC. It codes for CASRDLGVNYGYTF. This sequence joins TRBV6-1 and TRBJ1-2; maybe TRBD1 (5 bases). Germline V lookup: CDR1 MNHNS, CDR2 SASEGT. The CDR3 contains 14 residues. V lost 6 bases and J 1 base, leaving 12 bases between the germline ends.

This chain uses TRBV5-1 with TRBJ2-7; TRBD2 matches 11 bases. V lost 2 bases to trimming and J lost 2 bases; unmatched junction nucleotides: 3. This CDR3 spans 15 amino acids. Looked up from germline, CDR1 is SGHRS and CDR2 is YFSETQ. The CDR3 reads CASSFRGLAAYEQYF. The CDR3 DNA sequence: TGCGCCAGCAGCTTCCGGGGACTAGCGGCCTACGAGCAGTACTTC.

This clonotype was seen repeatedly, ten times or more. The chain combines TRBV5-1 with TRBJ2-7, with 8 bases aligning to TRBD1. Germline CDR1 and CDR2: SGHRS and YFSETQ. This CDR3 region has 14 residues. The junction had 7 bases not matched to a gene; V was cut back by 5 bases and J by 3 bases. CDR3 loop: CASRKTGTGYEQYF. CDR3 nucleotides: TGCGCCAGCAGGAAAACCGGGACAGGCTACGAGCAGTACTTC.

The table lists this clonotype with a few counts. The CDR3 protein is CASSRAGDYNEQFF. The CDR3 DNA is TGCGCCAGCAGTCGAGCAGGGGACTACAATGAGCAGTTCTTC. V gene TRBV5-1 combines with J gene TRBJ2-1; TRBD1 might be the D (6 bases). This CDR3 has 14 amino acids. From germline, CDR1 is SGHRS and CDR2 YFSETQ. Deletions cut 5 bases from V and 3 bases from J, with 12 bases between.

This clonotype was counted between two and nine times. The rearrangement joins TRBV6-4 to TRBJ2-2; 7 bases fit TRBD1. With V trimmed by 2 bases and J by 3 bases, 3 bases remained unmatched. Germline CDR1 MRHNA, CDR2 SNTAGT. This CDR3 region has 15 residues. DNA of the CDR3: TGTGCCAGCAGTGACCGGGACAGTTACACCGGGGAGCTGTTTTTT. Translation: CASSDRDSYTGELFF.

This clonotype has a handful of counts. This rearrangement joins TRBV6-1 to TRBJ2-7; D is possibly TRBD1 (6 bases). The CDR3 has 14 amino acids. CDR1 MNHNS and CDR2 SASEGT come from the germline V gene. Trimming removed 6 bases from V and 4 bases from J, with 16 bases in between. CDR3 sequence reads: CASRAAGALYEQYF. CDR3 nucleotide sequence: TGTGCCAGCAGGGCCGCAGGGGCCCTGTACGAGCAGTACTTC.

The chain has TRBV27 and TRBJ2-1; 9 bases fit TRBD2. Looked up from germline, CDR1 is MNHEY and CDR2 is SMNVEV (reference sequence). This CDR3 region has 17 residues. V lost 0 bases to trimming and J lost 4 bases; unmatched junction nucleotides: 7. The CDR3 nucleotides read TGTGCCAGCAGTTTATCGCGCGGGAGGGCCATGTACAATGAGCAGTTCTTC. This encodes CASSLSRGRAMYNEQFF.

This clonotype was seen at least ten times. V usage is TRBV4-1 and J usage is TRBJ1-1, with 7 bases matching TRBD1. The CDR3 has 14 amino acids. Per the germline V gene, CDR1 is MGHRA and CDR2 is YSYEKL. V lost 1 base to trimming and J lost 1 base; unmatched junction nucleotides: 0. CDR3 DNA: TGCGCCAGCAGCCAAGGGGACAGGAACACTGAAGCTTTCTTT. Encoded protein: CASSQGDRNTEAFF.

The genes are TRBV6-9 and TRBJ1-5, with D possibly TRBD1 on 5 matching bases. V lost 4 bases, J lost 8 bases, and 15 bases lay in between. This CDR3 is 14 amino acids long. Germline V gives CDR1 MNHGY, CDR2 SVAAGI. The CDR3, as DNA: TGTGCCAGCAGTTGTCCGACAGTAACGGAGCCCCAGCATTTT. It translates to CASSCPTVTEPQHF.

This clonotype has a handful of counts. J is TRBJ2-7 and V is TRBV5-4; D is unclear. The germline V gene has CDR1 SGHNT and CDR2 YYREEE (reference sequence). The CDR3 length is 14 residues. Trimming left V 2 bases short and J 4 bases short, with 13 bases between. CDR3 sequence: CASSFRLPPYEQYF. CDR3 nucleotide sequence: TGTGCCAGCAGCTTCCGTCTTCCCCCTTACGAGCAGTACTTC.

This clonotype was seen a few times. The V gene is TRBV24-1, the J gene TRBJ2-7, with D tentatively TRBD1 (6 bases). Deletions cut 3 bases from V and 7 bases from J, with 9 bases between. The germline CDR1 and CDR2 sequences are KGHDR and SFDVKD. This CDR3 is built from 12 residues. CDR3 sequence: CATSDGDTEQYF. The CDR3 DNA sequence: TGTGCCACCAGTGATGGGGACACGGAGCAGTACTTC.

The chain joins TRBV5-5 to TRBJ2-1, with D perhaps given as TRBD1 or TRBD2 (5 bases each). Germline-derived CDR1 and CDR2 are SGHKS and YYEKEE (reference sequence). Between the trimmed V and J ends, which lost 3 bases and 5 bases, there was a span of 9 bases. There are 13 residues in the CDR3. CDR3 sequence reads: CASSWGRNNEQFF. The CDR3 DNA is TGTGCCAGCAGCTGGGGACGGAACAATGAGCAGTTCTTC.

This clonotype was observed a few times. V usage is TRBV4-1 and J usage is TRBJ2-7, with TRBD2 matching over 7 bases. Germline V gene sequence: CDR1 MGHRA, CDR2 YSYEKL. V was clipped by 0 bases and J by 5 bases; unmatched bases: 4. The CDR3 has 14 residues. The CDR3: CASSQDRAGHEQYF. In DNA, the CDR3 is TGCGCCAGCAGCCAAGATCGAGCGGGGCACGAGCAGTACTTC.

This clonotype was observed a few times. This chain links TRBV14 with TRBJ1-6, with a weak D call TRBD1 (5 bases). Germline V CDR1 and CDR2: SGHDN, FVKESK. CDR3 length equals 14 residues. Trimming shortened V by 8 bases and J by 8 bases, and 16 bases separated the two germline ends. CDR3 coding DNA: TGTGCCAGCGCCGTTGGGCAGGGTCATTCACCCCTCCACTTT. It encodes CASAVGQGHSPLHF. Combining the CDR3 with reference TRBV14 and TRBJ1-6 gives the whole variable domain EAGVTQFPSHSVIEKGQTVTLRCDPISGHDNLYWYRRVMGKEIKFLLHFVKESKQDESGMPNNRFLAERTGGTYSTLKVQPAELEDSGVYFCASAVGQGHSPLHFGNGTRLTVT.